This T cell receptor beta chain was recovered during a study of T cell therapy after organ transplantation. About the study: Responders numbered eight and nonresponders two among approximately ten patients. Patients received a median of 1.92 x 10^8 CMV-specific T cells over 2 to 6 infusions. Study findings and constraints: CD8 clonality fold change after therapy inversely tracked pretherapy clonality.

Notes on this clone: Its specificity is unknown.

Repertoires were generated with immunoSEQ multiplex PCR, while TCRdb's copy carries only in-frame clones and drops some. The data hold approximately 52,000 clones, with approximately 94% observed a single time. Germline-derived CDR1 and CDR2 are SNHLY and FYNNEI. The CDR3 consists of 15 residues. Trimming took 10 bases from V and 1 from J; bases not matched to a gene: 9. The clonotype comes from a human patient who had received a solid organ transplant and had CMV disease. This chain uses TRBV2 with TRBJ1-3; TRBD1 matches at 8 bases. The source was CD8+ T cells from blood, collected before autologous CMV-specific T cell therapy. This chain's CDR3 is CATNRGALSGNTIYF. CDR3 bases: TGTGCCACCAACAGGGGGGCACTTTCTGGAAACACCATATATTTT.